One and the same sample provided the 5 T cell receptor beta chains below, sequenced in a study of CD8+ T cells in alopecia areata. This sample's treatment: oral pan-JAK inhibitor, 5-10 mg twice daily. RNA was isolated and reverse transcribed to cDNA, the sequencing template. Data came from immunoSEQ multiplex PCR; TCRdb stores just in-frame clones and leaves some out. The sample lists approximately 160,000 clones, 55% to 75% occurring once. The sample consisted of CD4+ T cells sorted from blood, taken at week 24, from a patient treated with tofacitinib. These receptors all come from a human donor with alopecia areata.

The rearrangement uses TRBV15 and TRBJ2-7, with 12 bases that match TRBD1. J was trimmed by 7 bases and V by 2 bases; bases with no gene match: 15. Germline CDR1 reads LNHNV; CDR2 reads YYDKDF (reference sequence). The CDR3 sequence is 18 residues long. The CDR3 here is CATSRSIGGTGGAGEQYF. The CDR3 bases are TGTGCCACCAGCAGATCAATTGGTGGGACAGGGGGCGCGGGGGAGCAGTACTTC.

The chain couples TRBV7-9 to TRBJ2-5; TRBD2 might be the D (6 bases). The CDR3 runs to 14 residues. The V and J ends lost 3 bases and 4 bases respectively, with 12 bases between them. Germline V gene sequence: CDR1 SEHNR, CDR2 FQNEAQ (reference sequence). CDR3 DNA: TGTGCCAGCAGCTTCTCCGGGGGTGGAGAGACCCAGTACTTC. Its translation: CASSFSGGGETQYF. Full variable domain (missing parts from reference TRBV7-9 and TRBJ2-5): DTGVSQNPRHKITKRGQNVTFRCDPISEHNRLYWYRQTLGQGPEFLTYFQNEAQLEKSRLLSDRFSAERPKGSFSTLEIQRTEQGDSAMYLCASSFSGGGETQYFGPGTRLLVL.

The CDR3 here is CASSVEGQLNQPQHF. The CDR3 DNA sequence: TGTGCCAGCAGTGTCGAGGGGCAGCTTAATCAGCCCCAGCATTTT. The chain links TRBV2 to TRBJ1-5, with D maybe TRBD1 (5 bases). The CDR3 runs to 15 residues. Trimming stripped 4 bases from V and 4 bases from J, with 14 bases between. CDR1 and CDR2 from the germline V gene are SNHLY and FYNNEI. The variable domain in full, completed from reference TRBV2 and TRBJ1-5, reads EPEVTQTPSHQVTQMGQEVILRCVPISNHLYFYWYRQILGQKVEFLVSFYNNEISEKSEIFDDQFSVERPDGSNFTLKIRSTKLEDSAMYFCASSVEGQLNQPQHFGDGTRLSIL.

This clone was recorded once. The chain joins TRBV30 to TRBJ1-2, with 9 bases identical to TRBD1. The CDR3 sequence is 13 residues long. The germline CDR1 and CDR2 sequences are GTSNPN and SVGIG (reference sequence). V lost 5 bases to trimming and J lost 7 bases; unmatched junction nucleotides: 8. CDR3 amino acids: CAWYRDRASGYTF. The CDR3 region has the DNA TGTGCCTGGTACCGGGACAGGGCGAGTGGCTACACCTTC. Looking up the rest from reference TRBV30 and TRBJ1-2 gives the full variable domain: SQTIHQWPATLVQPVGSPLSLECTVEGTSNPNLYWYRQAAGRGLQLLFYSVGIGQISSEVPQNLSASRPQDRQFILSSKKLLLSDSGFYLCAWYRDRASGYTFGSGTRLTVV.

There are a few counts of this clone. This rearrangement joins TRBV6-1 to TRBJ1-5; no reliable D call. CDR1 and CDR2 from the germline V gene are MNHNS and SASEGT. The CDR3 is 14 residues long. V was pared by 1 base and J by 6 bases, with 10 bases between. Here the CDR3 reads CASSEVTDVQPQHF. CDR3 DNA sequence: TGTGCCAGCAGTGAAGTTACAGATGTTCAGCCCCAGCATTTT.